This passage covers 26 T cell receptor beta chains from one sample sequenced in a study of spatial heterogeneity in lung cancer. Time point described: sample taken at primary tumor resection. Without sorting, whole RNA was sequenced from tumor, nontumor lung or frozen PBMC. In TCRdb, the 5' RACE reads were re-called with MiXCR into one record per CDR3 protein. The sample gives tens of thousands of distinct CDR3 sequences, roughly 8.4% of which show up once; 35% to 40% is in the top ten. The material sequenced was PBMCs, taken at surgery. The receptors originated from a female donor with early-stage non-small cell lung cancer.

The chain combines TRBV24-1 with TRBJ2-1, with 7 bases matching TRBD2. Germline values: CDR1 KGHDR, CDR2 SFDVKD. This CDR3 region has 15 residues. J was trimmed by 0 bases and V by 9 bases; bases with no gene match: 7. The CDR3 coding sequence is TGTGCCACCCGCTCTAGCGGCAGCTCCTACAATGAGCAGTTCTTC. Amino acids: CATRSSGSSYNEQFF.

This clonotype was picked up a small number of times. The chain has TRBV11-2 and TRBJ2-3; no firm D call. CDR1 SGHAT and CDR2 FQNNGV come from the germline V gene. The germline V and J ends were trimmed by 1 base and 4 bases, with 6 bases remaining between them. The CDR3 runs to 13 residues. The CDR3 coding sequence is TGTGCCAGCAGCTTAGCGGGTTCAGATACGCAGTATTTT. Its protein product is CASSLAGSDTQYF.

This clonotype was counted ten times or more. The V and J genes are TRBV5-1 and TRBJ1-2, with 7 positions matching TRBD1. J was trimmed by 8 bases and V by 5 bases; bases with no gene match: 15. This CDR3 has 15 residues. In germline, CDR1 is SGHRS, CDR2 YFSETQ. The DNA for the CDR3 is TGCGCCAGCAGGGAAATAGGGGGCGCAGGGTCCGGCTACACCTTC. It is translated as CASREIGGAGSGYTF. The whole variable domain, remainder taken from reference TRBV5-1 and TRBJ1-2, is KAGVTQTPRYLIKTRGQQVTLSCSPISGHRSVSWYQQTPGQGLQFLFEYFSETQRNKGNFPGRFSGRQFSNSRSEMNVSTLELGDSALYLCASREIGGAGSGYTFGSGTRLTVV.

This clonotype was counted ten times or more. The chain has TRBV5-1 and TRBJ2-6, with D tentatively TRBD1 or TRBD2 (5 bases each). The CDR3 is 19 amino acids. The germline CDR1 and CDR2 sequences are SGHRS and YFSETQ. V lost 5 bases to trimming and J lost 0 bases, with 21 bases between them. In DNA form, the CDR3 reads TGCGCCAGCAGTACTAGGGCTCAGTGGGACCTCTCTGGGGCCAACGTCCTGACTTTC. Amino acid sequence: CASSTRAQWDLSGANVLTF.

The chain carries TRBV29-1 and TRBJ2-3; D tentatively fits TRBD1 or TRBD2 (7 bases each). This CDR3 spans 14 amino acids. CDR1 SQVTM and CDR2 ANQGSEA come from the germline V gene. The V and J ends lost 6 bases and 6 bases respectively, with 19 bases between them. The CDR3 DNA reads as TGCAGCGTGACAACAGGGGAGGGACCCGATACGCAGTATTTT. This gives the protein CSVTTGEGPDTQYF.

This clonotype was observed at least ten times. V gene TRBV6-2 or TRBV6-3 combines with J gene TRBJ2-3; D unresolved. Germline V lookup: CDR1 MNHEY, CDR2 SVGEGT. The CDR3 covers 13 residues. Trimming removed 0 bases from V and 4 bases from J, with 5 bases in between. CDR3 amino acids: CASSYSGADTQYF. CDR3 DNA sequence: TGTGCCAGCAGTTACTCTGGGGCAGATACGCAGTATTTT.

This sequence joins TRBV4-1 and TRBJ1-2; 7 positions match TRBD1. Germline CDR1 MGHRA, CDR2 YSYEKL. With 1 base clipped from V and 5 bases from J, the junction kept 7 bases outside the gene matches. This CDR3 has 15 residues. The CDR3 nucleotides read TGCGCCAGCAGCCAAGGCCACGACAGGGTTTATGGCTACACCTTC. Protein sequence: CASSQGHDRVYGYTF.

Many counts were recorded for this clonotype. The rearrangement links TRBV19 to TRBJ2-7; D is tentatively TRBD1 or TRBD2 (5 bases each). This CDR3 is 14 amino acids long. Trimming took off 5 bases at V and 4 bases at J, with 15 bases between the two ends. The V gene's germline CDR1 is LNHDA and CDR2 SQIVND (reference sequence). The CDR3 DNA is TGTGCCAGTAGTGGCCCGGGACCCCCGTACGAGCAGTACTTC. Its protein is CASSGPGPPYEQYF.

This clonotype appeared a few times. V gene TRBV24-1 combines with J gene TRBJ2-7; TRBD1 agrees at 8 bases. Germline trimming cut 8 bases from V and 6 bases from J; bases unmatched to any gene: 8. Per germline, CDR1 KGHDR and CDR2 SFDVKD. The CDR3 extends over 13 amino acids. DNA of the CDR3: TGTGCCACCAATGGGACAGGATTTTGCGAGCAGTACGTC. It translates to CATNGTGFCEQYV.

The sample holds many counts of this clonotype. The rearrangement joins TRBV4-1 to TRBJ2-1; D might be TRBD2 (6 bases). Germline CDR1 MGHRA, CDR2 YSYEKL. V was clipped by 0 bases and J by 5 bases, with 14 bases between them. The CDR3 contains 16 residues. The CDR3 sequence: CASSQDRRTTHNEQFF. The DNA for the CDR3 is TGCGCCAGCAGCCAAGATAGGCGGACTACCCACAATGAGCAGTTCTTC.

The J gene is TRBJ2-1, the V gene TRBV19, with D tentatively TRBD2 (5 bases). Germline V gene data show CDR1 as LNHDA and CDR2 as SQIVND (reference sequence). V was trimmed by 4 bases and J by 0 bases, leaving 13 bases between them. This CDR3 is built from 16 residues. CDR3 residues: CASSTLAASSYNEQFF. For the CDR3, the DNA is TGTGCCAGTAGTACCCTAGCTGCCAGCTCCTACAATGAGCAGTTCTTC.

This clonotype was counted a few times. This sequence joins TRBV2 and TRBJ2-3; D gene unclear. Between the trimmed V and J ends, which lost 5 bases and 3 bases, there was a span of 12 bases. This CDR3 contains 14 residues. Germline CDR1 reads SNHLY; CDR2 reads FYNNEI. CDR3 amino acids: CASSPPVSTDTQYF. The DNA of the CDR3 is TGTGCCAGCAGTCCCCCCGTTAGTACAGATACGCAGTATTTT. Together with reference TRBV2 and TRBJ2-3, the CDR3 gives the full variable domain: EPEVTQTPSHQVTQMGQEVILRCVPISNHLYFYWYRQILGQKVEFLVSFYNNEISEKSEIFDDQFSVERPDGSNFTLKIRSTKLEDSAMYFCASSPPVSTDTQYFGPGTRLTVL.

This clonotype was found many times. The chain recombines TRBV27 with TRBJ2-1; 9 positions agree with TRBD2. Unmatched junction bases numbered 10, after V lost 4 bases and J lost 3 bases. The CDR3 covers 17 residues. Germline-derived CDR1 and CDR2 are MNHEY and SMNVEV (reference sequence). The CDR3 DNA reads TGTGCCAGCAGTTCCCGAGCGGCTAGCGGGAACTACAATGAGCAGTTCTTC. Residues: CASSSRAASGNYNEQFF.

At least ten counts were recorded for this clonotype. This chain joins TRBV7-3 and TRBJ2-1, with 7 bases fitting TRBD2. The CDR3 runs 16 residues. CDR1 is SGHTA and CDR2 is FQGTGA in the germline V gene. Germline trimming cut 0 bases from V and 6 bases from J; bases unmatched to any gene: 8. This CDR3 is CASSLTAGERSNEQFF. The CDR3 coding sequence is TGTGCCAGCAGCTTAACGGCGGGAGAAAGATCCAATGAGCAGTTCTTC.

This clonotype was picked up many times. The chain is built from TRBV27 and TRBJ2-3, with unresolved D. The germline gives CDR1 MNHEY, CDR2 SMNVEV (reference sequence). Trimming stripped 4 bases from V and 0 bases from J, with 8 bases between. The CDR3 loop spans 14 amino acids. CDR3 bases: TGTGCCAGCAGTTCCACCGCTAGCACAGATACGCAGTATTTT. Protein sequence: CASSSTASTDTQYF.

This clonotype was recorded many times. V gene TRBV28 combines with J gene TRBJ2-3; 11 bases align to TRBD1. The CDR3 spans 16 residues. With V trimmed by 3 bases and J by 4 bases, 6 bases remained unmatched. Germline V lookup: CDR1 MDHEN, CDR2 SYDVKM. Here the CDR3 reads CASSFPGQGVPDTQYF. CDR3 nucleotides: TGTGCCAGCAGTTTCCCGGGACAGGGGGTACCAGATACGCAGTATTTT.

The chain joins TRBV12-3 or TRBV12-4 to TRBJ1-4; 8 bases fit TRBD1. V shed 5 bases, J shed 6 bases, and the junction held 8 bases outside the gene matches. The CDR3 extends over 15 amino acids. The CDR3: CASSKSGGSDEKLFF. As DNA, the CDR3 is TGTGCCAGCAGTAAATCAGGGGGCAGCGATGAAAAACTGTTTTTT.

The chain carries TRBV14 and TRBJ2-1; TRBD2 matches at 10 bases. This CDR3 region has 18 residues. From germline, CDR1 is SGHDN and CDR2 FVKESK. V dropped 0 bases and J dropped 4; count of bases not matched to a gene: 9. The CDR3 spells CASSQDSGLAGVYNEQFF. CDR3 sequence (DNA): TGTGCCAGCAGCCAAGATTCCGGGCTAGCGGGAGTTTACAATGAGCAGTTCTTC.

This clonotype came up many times. V usage is TRBV29-1 and J usage is TRBJ2-3, with D hard to call. CDR1 and CDR2 (germline): SQVTM, ANQGSEA. Trimming took off 5 bases at V and 3 bases at J, with 6 bases between the two ends. This CDR3 region has 11 residues. The CDR3 nucleotides read TGCAGCGTTTCTAGGACAGATACGCAGTATTTT. This encodes CSVSRTDTQYF.

This clonotype was observed at least ten times. V and J are TRBV19 and TRBJ2-7; 10 bases are a match to TRBD1. CDR3 length: 15 residues. CDR1 LNHDA and CDR2 SQIVND come from the germline V gene (reference sequence). The trim removed 6 bases at V and 1 base at J, leaving 6 bases unmatched. CDR3: CASSLGTGVSYEQYF. CDR3 in DNA: TGTGCCAGTAGCCTTGGGACAGGGGTATCCTACGAGCAGTACTTC. Combining the CDR3 with reference TRBV19 and TRBJ2-7 gives the whole variable domain DGGITQSPKYLFRKEGQNVTLSCEQNLNHDAMYWYRQDPGQGLRLIYYSQIVNDFQKGDIAEGYSVSREKKESFPLTVTSAQKNPTAFYLCASSLGTGVSYEQYFGPGTRLTVT.

The chain is built from TRBV7-3 and TRBJ2-1, with 7 bases identical to TRBD2. Per the germline V gene, CDR1 is SGHTA and CDR2 is FQGTGA. CDR3 length: 15 amino acids. V lost 6 bases, J lost 2 bases, and 7 bases stayed unmatched. The CDR3 sequence: CASSQSGAPYNEQFF. CDR3 sequence (DNA): TGTGCCAGCAGTCAAAGCGGGGCGCCCTACAATGAGCAGTTCTTC.

This clonotype was recorded many times. The gene calls are TRBV24-1 and TRBJ2-2, with 7 nucleotides matching TRBD2. Germline V lookup: CDR1 KGHDR, CDR2 SFDVKD. The CDR3 contains 16 residues. Trimming took 3 bases from V and 1 from J; bases not matched to a gene: 4. CDR3 sequence reads: CATSDASGWNTGELFF. The CDR3 nucleotides read TGTGCCACCAGTGATGCTAGCGGATGGAACACCGGGGAGCTGTTTTTT.

The genes are TRBV6-5 and TRBJ2-1; D unresolved. CDR1 is MNHEY and CDR2 is SVGAGI in the germline V gene. Trimming took 3 bases from V and 0 from J, leaving 6 bases between them. The CDR3 has 14 amino acids. As DNA, the CDR3 is TGTGCCAGCAGTTATGACCGCTCCTACAATGAGCAGTTCTTC. Protein sequence: CASSYDRSYNEQFF.

V usage is TRBV19 and J usage is TRBJ2-1, with unresolved D. The germline CDR1 and CDR2 sequences are LNHDA and SQIVND (reference sequence). The CDR3 runs 13 residues. V was pared by 1 base and J by 7 bases, with 8 bases between. The CDR3: CASSIAGMNEQFF. The CDR3 nucleotides are TGTGCCAGTAGTATAGCAGGAATGAATGAGCAGTTCTTC.

In its sample, this clonotype was seen many times. This chain joins TRBV3-1 and TRBJ1-5; 7 nucleotides match TRBD1. V lost 0 bases to trimming and J lost 1 base; unmatched junction nucleotides: 0. The CDR3 length is 15 residues. CDR1 LGHDT and CDR2 YNNKEL come from the germline V gene (reference sequence). The CDR3 DNA reads TGTGCCAGCAGCCAAGACAGGGGGAGCAATCAGCCCCAGCATTTT. Protein: CASSQDRGSNQPQHF.

The sample holds many counts of this clonotype. The chain combines TRBV7-2 with TRBJ2-1; D not resolved. The ends were cut back, 6 bases at V and 0 bases at J, with 12 bases in the middle. Germline assignment: CDR1 SGHTA and CDR2 FQGNSA. The CDR3 has 15 residues. In nucleotides, the CDR3 is TGTGCCAGCAGTCGAAAATGGGGCTCCTACAATGAGCAGTTCTTC. Protein product: CASSRKWGSYNEQFF.